This TCR beta chain stems from a study of T cell responses to AZD1222 COVID-19 vaccine. This table comes from immunoSEQ multiplex PCR, and its TCRdb copy is limited to in-frame clones, with some not included. The repertoire includes around 120,000 clones, over 75% of them detected once, and roughly 20% sits in the top ten. Trimming cost V 3 bases and J 2 bases, with 13 bases left between them. Per germline, CDR1 SGDLS and CDR2 YYNGEE. The CDR3 has 15 amino acids. The sample in question was peripheral blood, obtained on day 0 of MenACWY control vaccination. This clonotype was sampled from an adult in good health. This chain links TRBV9 with TRBJ2-3; no clear D gene. CDR3 sequence (DNA): TGTGCCAGCAGCGCTACCTCCGGTATCACAGATACGCAGTATTTT. It is translated as CASSATSGITDTQYF.